This is a list of T cell receptor beta chains from one sample in a study of long-term antiretroviral therapy in people with HIV. Only in-frame clones appear in the TCRdb table, and some are missing; sequencing was by immunoSEQ multiplex PCR. The table shows 45,000 or so clones, with about 96% occurring only once. Material: unsorted PBMCs, obtained 3.7 years after starting antiretroviral therapy. These receptors originate from a woman aged 45-60 years with HIV. Each CDR3 is given with its conserved first and last residue. The order of the fields is CDR3 length, clone size, V gene, J gene, D gene, CDR3 protein, CDR3 DNA. D genes are given only for firm matches. Clone size is not always given. Where it is, it says once, few, many or a class for expanded clones.

CDR3 length: 14
clone size: -
V gene: TRBV5-5
J gene: TRBJ2-7
D gene: -
CDR3 protein: CASSLADLSYEQYF
CDR3 DNA: TGTGCCAGCAGCTTGGCAGACCTTTCCTACGAGCAGTACTTC

CDR3 length: 14
clone size: once
V gene: TRBV5-6
J gene: TRBJ2-5
D gene: TRBD2
CDR3 protein: CASSLEAGLETQYF
CDR3 DNA: TGTGCCAGCAGCTTGGAAGCGGGGCTAGAGACCCAGTACTTC

CDR3 length: 15
clone size: once
V gene: TRBV7-2
J gene: TRBJ1-5
D gene: -
CDR3 protein: CASSSTGDFNQPQHF
CDR3 DNA: TGTGCCAGCAGCTCGACGGGGGACTTCAATCAGCCCCAGCATTTT

CDR3 length: 15
clone size: -
V gene: TRBV4-3
J gene: TRBJ1-1
D gene: TRBD1
CDR3 protein: CASSLSTGGYTEAFF
CDR3 DNA: TGCGCCAGCAGCCTTTCGACAGGGGGCTACACTGAAGCTTTCTTT

CDR3 length: 12
clone size: -
V gene: TRBV9
J gene: TRBJ1-1
D gene: -
CDR3 protein: CASSVAGSEAFF
CDR3 DNA: TGTGCCAGCAGCGTAGCAGGGTCTGAAGCTTTCTTT

CDR3 length: 14
clone size: -
V gene: TRBV6-1
J gene: TRBJ2-5
D gene: -
CDR3 protein: CASSGTPGLETQYF
CDR3 DNA: TGTGCCAGCAGTGGGACCCCGGGACTTGAGACCCAGTACTTC

CDR3 length: 13
clone size: -
V gene: TRBV6-5
J gene: TRBJ2-5
D gene: TRBD2
CDR3 protein: CASSNGGEETQYF
CDR3 DNA: TGTGCCAGCAGTAACGGGGGGGAAGAGACCCAGTACTTC

CDR3 length: 16
clone size: -
V gene: TRBV6-5
J gene: TRBJ2-5
D gene: -
CDR3 protein: CASSYSIQSIGETQYF
CDR3 DNA: TGTGCCAGCAGTTACTCGATACAGAGTATAGGGGAGACCCAGTACTTC

CDR3 length: 15
clone size: -
V gene: TRBV15
J gene: TRBJ2-7
D gene: -
CDR3 protein: CATSRVWTVSYEQYF
CDR3 DNA: TGTGCCACCAGCAGAGTGTGGACAGTCTCCTACGAGCAGTACTTC

CDR3 length: 17
clone size: -
V gene: TRBV5-8
J gene: TRBJ1-6
D gene: -
CDR3 protein: CASSLSFGSSYNSPLHF
CDR3 DNA: TGTGCCAGCAGCTTGTCGTTCGGGAGCTCCTATAATTCACCCCTCCACTTT

CDR3 length: 14
clone size: -
V gene: TRBV5-3
J gene: TRBJ2-7
D gene: -
CDR3 protein: CARMGTWGTYEQYF
CDR3 DNA: TGTGCCAGAATGGGGACGTGGGGGACCTACGAGCAGTACTTC

CDR3 length: 16
clone size: few
V gene: TRBV4-1
J gene: TRBJ2-1
D gene: TRBD2
CDR3 protein: CASSQGGSGGAREQFF
CDR3 DNA: TGCGCCAGCAGCCAAGGAGGTAGCGGGGGAGCCCGGGAGCAGTTCTTC

CDR3 length: 14
clone size: -
V gene: TRBV19
J gene: TRBJ1-1
D gene: -
CDR3 protein: CASSIGLAGTEAFF
CDR3 DNA: TGTGCCAGTAGTATAGGGTTGGCGGGCACTGAAGCTTTCTTT

CDR3 length: 16
clone size: -
V gene: TRBV7-3
J gene: TRBJ1-6
D gene: TRBD1
CDR3 protein: CASSLTGQEGSSPLHF
CDR3 DNA: TGTGCCAGCAGCTTAACGGGACAGGAGGGGTCTTCACCCCTCCACTTT

CDR3 length: 12
clone size: -
V gene: TRBV7-9
J gene: TRBJ1-2
D gene: -
CDR3 protein: CASSLIGLGYTF
CDR3 DNA: TGTGCCAGCAGCTTAATCGGCCTTGGCTACACCTTC

CDR3 length: 14
clone size: -
V gene: TRBV6-6
J gene: TRBJ2-7
D gene: -
CDR3 protein: CASSSVQGGQKQYF
CDR3 DNA: TGTGCCAGCAGTTCCGTTCAGGGGGGGCAGAAACAGTACTTC

CDR3 length: 14
clone size: few
V gene: TRBV2
J gene: TRBJ1-3
D gene: -
CDR3 protein: CASTRTLPGNTIYF
CDR3 DNA: TGTGCCAGCACTAGGACACTACCTGGAAACACCATATATTTT

CDR3 length: 15
clone size: -
V gene: TRBV30
J gene: TRBJ2-7
D gene: -
CDR3 protein: CAWSRGEGAQAEQYF
CDR3 DNA: TGTGCCTGGAGTAGGGGGGAGGGGGCGCAGGCCGAGCAGTACTTC

CDR3 length: 16
clone size: once
V gene: TRBV6-5
J gene: TRBJ2-5
D gene: TRBD2
CDR3 protein: CASSYGGLAGGETQYF
CDR3 DNA: TGTGCCAGCAGTTACGGGGGACTAGCGGGAGGAGAGACCCAGTACTTC

CDR3 length: 15
clone size: -
V gene: TRBV14
J gene: TRBJ2-3
D gene: -
CDR3 protein: CASSQIRQVADTQYF
CDR3 DNA: TGTGCCAGCAGCCAAATTAGACAGGTCGCAGATACGCAGTATTTT

CDR3 length: 14
clone size: -
V gene: TRBV6-1
J gene: TRBJ2-7
D gene: TRBD1
CDR3 protein: CASRATRGLYEQYF
CDR3 DNA: TGTGCCAGCAGGGCGACCAGGGGGCTCTACGAGCAGTACTTC

CDR3 length: 13
clone size: -
V gene: TRBV2
J gene: TRBJ2-7
D gene: -
CDR3 protein: CASSEYRTYEQYF
CDR3 DNA: TGTGCCAGCAGTGAATATAGGACCTACGAGCAGTACTTC

CDR3 length: 13
clone size: -
V gene: TRBV11-3
J gene: TRBJ2-2
D gene: -
CDR3 protein: CASSFPNTGELFF
CDR3 DNA: TGTGCCAGCAGCTTTCCGAACACCGGGGAGCTGTTTTTT

CDR3 length: 18
clone size: -
V gene: TRBV5-8
J gene: TRBJ2-1
D gene: -
CDR3 protein: CASSLAGTGISSYNEQFF
CDR3 DNA: TGTGCCAGCAGCTTGGCGGGGACGGGGATTAGCTCCTACAATGAGCAGTTCTTC

CDR3 length: 12
clone size: -
V gene: TRBV7-2
J gene: TRBJ1-4
D gene: -
CDR3 protein: CASSLDLLKLFF
CDR3 DNA: TGTGCCAGCAGCTTAGACCTCCTTAAACTGTTTTTT

CDR3 length: 13
clone size: -
V gene: TRBV29-1
J gene: TRBJ1-1
D gene: -
CDR3 protein: CSVEKRQGTEAFF
CDR3 DNA: TGCAGCGTTGAAAAGCGGCAGGGGACTGAAGCTTTCTTT

CDR3 length: 12
clone size: once
V gene: TRBV2
J gene: TRBJ1-3
D gene: -
CDR3 protein: CASWEIGNTIYF
CDR3 DNA: TGTGCCAGCTGGGAGATAGGAAACACCATATATTTT

CDR3 length: 14
clone size: -
V gene: TRBV30
J gene: TRBJ1-5
D gene: -
CDR3 protein: CAWSKGGGNQPQHF
CDR3 DNA: TGTGCCTGGAGTAAAGGGGGGGGGAATCAGCCCCAGCATTTT

CDR3 length: 14
clone size: once
V gene: TRBV19
J gene: TRBJ1-1
D gene: -
CDR3 protein: CASSSGGTLLEAFF
CDR3 DNA: TGTGCCAGTAGTTCTGGGGGCACACTCTTAGAAGCTTTCTTT

CDR3 length: 15
clone size: -
V gene: TRBV6-6
J gene: TRBJ2-1
D gene: TRBD2
CDR3 protein: CASSYFGAGDNEQFF
CDR3 DNA: TGTGCCAGCAGTTACTTTGGGGCGGGGGACAATGAGCAGTTCTTC

CDR3 length: 15
clone size: -
V gene: TRBV25-1
J gene: TRBJ1-2
D gene: TRBD1
CDR3 protein: CASSESGQAPSGYTF
CDR3 DNA: TGTGCCAGCAGTGAATCGGGACAGGCCCCCTCAGGCTACACCTTC

CDR3 length: 15
clone size: -
V gene: TRBV7-3
J gene: TRBJ2-3
D gene: -
CDR3 protein: CASSMDRVDTDTQYF
CDR3 DNA: TGTGCCAGCAGCATGGATCGCGTAGACACAGATACGCAGTATTTT

CDR3 length: 15
clone size: -
V gene: TRBV7-9
J gene: TRBJ2-2
D gene: -
CDR3 protein: CASSTTSGYTGELFF
CDR3 DNA: TGTGCCAGCAGCACTACGTCAGGGTACACCGGGGAGCTGTTTTTT

CDR3 length: 16
clone size: -
V gene: TRBV7-2
J gene: TRBJ2-2
D gene: TRBD1
CDR3 protein: CASSSRTGGDTGELFF
CDR3 DNA: TGTGCCAGCAGCTCCAGGACAGGGGGCGACACCGGGGAGCTGTTTTTT

CDR3 length: 13
clone size: -
V gene: TRBV29-1
J gene: TRBJ2-7
D gene: TRBD2
CDR3 protein: CSVGGGETYEQYF
CDR3 DNA: TGCAGCGTTGGCGGGGGGGAAACCTACGAGCAGTACTTC

CDR3 length: 16
clone size: -
V gene: TRBV7-9
J gene: TRBJ1-5
D gene: -
CDR3 protein: CASSPPGPNSNQPQHF
CDR3 DNA: TGTGCCAGCAGCCCCCCGGGACCTAATAGCAATCAGCCCCAGCATTTT

CDR3 length: 14
clone size: -
V gene: TRBV5-6
J gene: TRBJ1-3
D gene: -
CDR3 protein: CASSSGPWGNTIYF
CDR3 DNA: TGTGCCAGCAGCTCCGGGCCCTGGGGGAACACCATATATTTT

CDR3 length: 15
clone size: -
V gene: TRBV7-9
J gene: TRBJ2-7
D gene: -
CDR3 protein: CASSLAGSGSWGQYF
CDR3 DNA: TGTGCCAGCAGCTTAGCTGGCAGTGGGTCGTGGGGGCAGTACTTC

CDR3 length: 15
clone size: -
V gene: TRBV6-5
J gene: TRBJ2-6
D gene: TRBD1
CDR3 protein: CATSGQGSGANVLTF
CDR3 DNA: TGTGCCACCTCGGGACAGGGCTCCGGGGCCAACGTCCTGACTTTC

CDR3 length: 13
clone size: -
V gene: TRBV6-1
J gene: TRBJ2-5
D gene: TRBD2
CDR3 protein: CATRLAGEETQYF
CDR3 DNA: TGTGCCACTCGACTAGCGGGCGAAGAGACCCAGTACTTC

CDR3 length: 13
clone size: -
V gene: TRBV6-5
J gene: TRBJ1-1
D gene: -
CDR3 protein: CASSYQGSTEAFF
CDR3 DNA: TGTGCCAGCAGTTACCAGGGATCTACTGAAGCTTTCTTT

CDR3 length: 15
clone size: -
V gene: TRBV30
J gene: TRBJ1-1
D gene: TRBD1
CDR3 protein: CASALDRVLPTEAFF
CDR3 DNA: TGTGCCTCGGCTCTGGACAGGGTATTGCCAACCGAAGCTTTCTTT

CDR3 length: 15
clone size: -
V gene: TRBV2
J gene: TRBJ2-5
D gene: TRBD2
CDR3 protein: CASTRTSGTQETQYF
CDR3 DNA: TGTGCCAGCACTAGGACTAGCGGGACTCAAGAGACCCAGTACTTC

CDR3 length: 14
clone size: -
V gene: TRBV15
J gene: TRBJ1-1
D gene: -
CDR3 protein: CATSRRGVDTEAFF
CDR3 DNA: TGTGCCACCAGCAGGCGAGGGGTGGACACTGAAGCTTTCTTT

CDR3 length: 18
clone size: -
V gene: TRBV9
J gene: TRBJ1-3
D gene: TRBD1
CDR3 protein: CASSAPTGFLSSGNTIYF
CDR3 DNA: TGTGCCAGCAGCGCCCCGACAGGGTTCCTCTCCTCTGGAAACACCATATATTTT

CDR3 length: 14
clone size: -
V gene: TRBV6-6
J gene: TRBJ1-2
D gene: TRBD1
CDR3 protein: CASSAYGTDYGYTF
CDR3 DNA: TGTGCCAGCAGTGCCTACGGGACAGACTATGGCTACACCTTC

CDR3 length: 14
clone size: -
V gene: TRBV7-8
J gene: TRBJ1-6
D gene: -
CDR3 protein: CASSLGGANSPLHF
CDR3 DNA: TGTGCCAGCAGTTTGGGGGGCGCGAATTCACCCCTCCACTTT

CDR3 length: 14
clone size: -
V gene: TRBV5-1
J gene: TRBJ2-7
D gene: TRBD1
CDR3 protein: CASSSGTGPYEQYF
CDR3 DNA: TGCGCCAGCAGCTCCGGGACAGGGCCTTACGAGCAGTACTTC

CDR3 length: 14
clone size: -
V gene: TRBV2
J gene: TRBJ1-1
D gene: -
CDR3 protein: CASSEWGENTEAFF
CDR3 DNA: TGTGCCAGCAGTGAGTGGGGGGAGAACACTGAAGCTTTCTTT

CDR3 length: 15
clone size: once
V gene: TRBV6-1
J gene: TRBJ1-5
D gene: -
CDR3 protein: CASSEFLGLNQPQHF
CDR3 DNA: TGTGCCAGCAGTGAATTCTTAGGTTTAAATCAGCCCCAGCATTTT

CDR3 length: 11
clone size: once
V gene: TRBV6-5
J gene: TRBJ1-1
D gene: -
CDR3 protein: CASRGQGEAFF
CDR3 DNA: TGTGCCAGCCGGGGGCAAGGTGAAGCTTTCTTT

CDR3 length: 15
clone size: -
V gene: TRBV2
J gene: TRBJ2-3
D gene: -
CDR3 protein: CASSEFGSSTDTQYF
CDR3 DNA: TGTGCCAGCAGTGAATTTGGTAGCAGCACAGATACGCAGTATTTT

CDR3 length: 13
clone size: -
V gene: TRBV7-2
J gene: TRBJ2-7
D gene: TRBD1
CDR3 protein: CASSFNRGNEQYF
CDR3 DNA: TGTGCCAGCAGCTTTAACAGGGGGAATGAGCAGTACTTC

CDR3 length: 13
clone size: -
V gene: TRBV6-4
J gene: TRBJ2-2
D gene: -
CDR3 protein: CASSDSGEGELFF
CDR3 DNA: TGTGCCAGCAGTGACTCTGGGGAAGGGGAGCTGTTTTTT

CDR3 length: 16
clone size: -
V gene: TRBV28
J gene: TRBJ2-1
D gene: TRBD2
CDR3 protein: CASSLRRTSWFHEQFF
CDR3 DNA: TGTGCCAGCAGCTTGAGAAGGACTAGCTGGTTTCATGAGCAGTTCTTC

CDR3 length: 14
clone size: once
V gene: TRBV5-1
J gene: TRBJ2-3
D gene: -
CDR3 protein: CASTPRRDTDTQYF
CDR3 DNA: TGCGCCAGCACCCCCCGGCGGGACACAGATACGCAGTATTTT

CDR3 length: 13
clone size: -
V gene: TRBV5-1
J gene: TRBJ1-2
D gene: -
CDR3 protein: CASRGGANYGYTF
CDR3 DNA: TGCGCCAGCCGGGGGGGTGCTAACTATGGCTACACCTTC

CDR3 length: 14
clone size: -
V gene: TRBV5-8
J gene: TRBJ1-2
D gene: -
CDR3 protein: CASSLGREYYGYTF
CDR3 DNA: TGTGCCAGCAGCTTGGGCCGGGAGTACTATGGCTACACCTTC

CDR3 length: 13
clone size: -
V gene: TRBV7-3
J gene: TRBJ2-5
D gene: -
CDR3 protein: CASSLTRGETQYF
CDR3 DNA: TGTGCCAGCAGCTTAACTCGGGGAGAGACCCAGTACTTC